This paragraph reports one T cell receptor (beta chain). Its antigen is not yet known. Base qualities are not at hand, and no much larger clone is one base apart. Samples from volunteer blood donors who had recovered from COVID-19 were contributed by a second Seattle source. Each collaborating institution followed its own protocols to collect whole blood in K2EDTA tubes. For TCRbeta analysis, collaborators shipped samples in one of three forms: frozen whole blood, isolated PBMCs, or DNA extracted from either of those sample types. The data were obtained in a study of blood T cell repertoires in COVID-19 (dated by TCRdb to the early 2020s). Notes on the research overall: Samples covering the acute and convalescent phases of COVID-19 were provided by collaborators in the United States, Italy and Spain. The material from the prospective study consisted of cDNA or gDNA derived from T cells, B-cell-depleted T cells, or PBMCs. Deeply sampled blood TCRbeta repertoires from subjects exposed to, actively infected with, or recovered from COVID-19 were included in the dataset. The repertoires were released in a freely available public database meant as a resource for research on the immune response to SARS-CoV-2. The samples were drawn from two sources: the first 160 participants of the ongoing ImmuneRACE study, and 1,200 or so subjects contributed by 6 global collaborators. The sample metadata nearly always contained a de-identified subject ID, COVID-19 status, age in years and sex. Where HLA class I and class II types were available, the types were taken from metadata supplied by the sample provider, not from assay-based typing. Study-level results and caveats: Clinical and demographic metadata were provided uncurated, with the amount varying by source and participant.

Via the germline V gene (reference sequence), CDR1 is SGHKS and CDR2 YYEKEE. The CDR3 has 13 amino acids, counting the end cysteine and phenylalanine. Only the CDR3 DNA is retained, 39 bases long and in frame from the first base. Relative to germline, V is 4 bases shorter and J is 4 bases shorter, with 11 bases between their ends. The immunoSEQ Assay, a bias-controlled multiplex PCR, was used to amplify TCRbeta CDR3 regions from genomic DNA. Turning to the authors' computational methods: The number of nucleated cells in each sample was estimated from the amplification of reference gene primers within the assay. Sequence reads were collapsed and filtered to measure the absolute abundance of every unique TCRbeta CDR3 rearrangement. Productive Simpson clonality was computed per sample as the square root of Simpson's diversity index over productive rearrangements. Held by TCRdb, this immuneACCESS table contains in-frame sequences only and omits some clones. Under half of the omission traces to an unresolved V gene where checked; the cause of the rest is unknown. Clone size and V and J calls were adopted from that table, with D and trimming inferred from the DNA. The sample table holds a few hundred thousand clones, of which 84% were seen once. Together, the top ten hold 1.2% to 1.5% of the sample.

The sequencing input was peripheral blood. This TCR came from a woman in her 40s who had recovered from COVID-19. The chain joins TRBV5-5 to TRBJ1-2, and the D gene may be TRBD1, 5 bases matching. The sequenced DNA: TGTGCCAGCAGCGCGGGGACGATCTATGGCTACACCTTC. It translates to CASSAGTIYGYTF.